Sequencing of this TCR beta chain was carried out in a study of blood T cell repertoires in COVID-19. Background on the study: The analysed material was cDNA or gDNA that came from T cells, B-cell-depleted T cells, or PBMCs.

Original handling: Reference gene primer amplification gave nucleated cell count estimates. Sequenced by immunoSEQ multiplex PCR; TCRdb stores in-frame clones only, minus some. D and trimming were read from the DNA, whereas the V and J calls and clone size are those reported in that table. Of 250,000 to 350,000 clones listed, approximately 89% were seen once; the top ten hold around 12%. This CDR3 has 16 residues. Trimming pared 3 bases from V and 1 base from J, leaving 15 bases between. The germline gives CDR1 SGHRS, CDR2 YFSETQ. Sample: peripheral blood. This receptor was taken from a woman aged 55-69 years with acute or convalescent COVID-19. The chain recombines TRBV5-1 with TRBJ2-3, with D tentatively TRBD1 (6 bases). The CDR3: CASSSGVGGGTDTQYF. In DNA, the CDR3 is TGCGCCAGCAGCTCAGGGGTTGGGGGAGGCACAGATACGCAGTATTTT.